The present T cell receptor beta chain was sequenced within a study of OX40 agonist ivuxolimab in advanced cancers. The study in broad terms: Ivuxolimab, which targeted the costimulatory receptor OX40 (CD134), was an agonistic, fully human IgG2 monoclonal antibody. The paper covers the monotherapy dose-escalation part of the phase I ivuxolimab trial, which included N of about 51 patients. Prior anti-PD-1, anti-PD-L1 or anti-CTLA-4 therapy was permitted, and 30% to 45% of dose-escalation patients had received checkpoint inhibitors. A male proportion of approximately 83% and a mean age of approximately 61 years, ranging from 23 to 79, were recorded for the dose-escalation cohort. Partial responses were achieved by three dose-escalation patients, of whom one had hepatocellular carcinoma and two had cutaneous melanoma. Peripheral TCRbeta sequencing aimed to test whether ivuxolimab altered TCR sequence diversity and caused clonal T-cell expansion. Intravenous ivuxolimab was administered to patients every 2 weeks at six dose levels: 0.01, 0.1, 0.3, 1.5, 3 and 10 mg/kg. Of the approximately 50 dose-escalation patients, hepatocellular carcinoma was present in around 19, melanoma in approximately 15, renal cell carcinoma in 9 and head and neck cancer in 9. The research as a whole found: On average, CD8+ T cells showed more expanded clones than CD4+ T cells after ivuxolimab. Which antigens the clonally expanded peripheral T cells were specific for was not determined. Low levels of normalized T-cell clonal expansion were also seen in some patients who did not respond. In the 0.1-3.0 mg/kg groups, partial responders were among the patients with the lowest normalized peripheral clonal expansion, particularly in CD8+ T cells. Clonal expansion of both CD4+ and CD8+ blood T cells was observed from baseline to week 6 at doses 0.1 to 3.0 mg/kg.

Patients with a history of autoimmune disease or receiving systemic immunosuppression were excluded from the trial. Peripheral blood for TCR sequencing was collected from all dose cohorts at baseline, on cycle 4 day 1, and on cycle 7 day 1. The samples were drawn from a first-in-human, open-label, multicenter phase I dose-escalation trial of ivuxolimab. Adults with locally advanced or metastatic melanoma, renal cell, hepatocellular, or head and neck squamous cell carcinoma were enrolled in the trial. Before TCR sequencing, CD4+ and CD8+ T cells were separately sorted from peripheral blood. To sequence the TCRbeta CDR3 region, genomic DNA was isolated from the sorted cells. TCRbeta CDR3 regions were sequenced using the immunoSEQ Assay. The table comes from immuneACCESS by way of TCRdb, which keeps in-frame sequences with V and J called. Part of the clones is missing from these tables; in studies checked, under half for an unresolved V gene and the rest for unknown reasons. This sample lists around 100,000 clones; roughly 90% were detected once. The leading ten clones occupy around 2.5% of the sample.

In the case of this clone: What this receptor recognizes is not known. It has no much larger one-base neighbor in the sample; base qualities were not kept.

Sequencing was performed on CD4+ or CD8+ T cells sorted from blood, taken in a trial of the OX40 agonist ivuxolimab. The receptor comes from an adult with an advanced solid tumor such as melanoma, head and neck, liver or kidney cancer.

CDR3 protein: CASSLGPANYGYTF. The DNA reads as follows: TGTGCCAGCAGTTTGGGCCCAGCTAACTATGGCTACACCTTC. Recombination connected TRBV28 to TRBJ1-2; the D gene remains uncertain. The germline V gene encodes CDR1 MDHEN and CDR2 SYDVKM. At the junction V is shortened by 3 bases and J by 0 bases, with 8 bases in between. The CDR3 holds 14 amino acids from the cysteine to the phenylalanine. The only DNA kept is the CDR3, 42 bases in frame from the first base.